One sample yielded the 2 T cell receptor beta chains listed below, sequenced in a study of T cells after yellow fever vaccination. TCRdb reanalysed the 5' RACE reads using MiXCR and keeps one entry per CDR3 protein. Here the sample spans 300,000 or so distinct CDR3 sequences, 7.5% to 9% being singletons. The source was CD4+ T cells sorted from PBMCs, collected 5 days after the yellow fever booster vaccination. Every receptor here comes from a young man who received the YFV17D yellow fever vaccine.

Many counts were recorded for this clonotype. The rearrangement links TRBV29-1 to TRBJ1-1; tentatively, D is TRBD1 (6 bases). Germline loops: CDR1 SQVTM, CDR2 ANQGSEA. V was clipped by 6 bases and J by 5 bases, with 19 bases between them. The CDR3 consists of 14 residues. DNA for the CDR3: TGCAGCGTCGACAGGACATACCCGGGAACTGAAGCTTTCTTT. Translation gives CSVDRTYPGTEAFF.

V and J are TRBV6-2 or TRBV6-3 and TRBJ2-7; D is perhaps TRBD1 or TRBD2 (6 bases each). This CDR3 spans 15 amino acids. The germline CDR1 and CDR2 sequences are MNHEY and SVGEGT. With 6 bases removed from V and 1 base from J, the gap between germline ends came to 16 bases. Here the CDR3 reads CASRFGGDGSYEQYV. The CDR3 DNA sequence: TGTGCCAGCAGGTTCGGGGGCGATGGATCCTACGAGCAGTACGTC.